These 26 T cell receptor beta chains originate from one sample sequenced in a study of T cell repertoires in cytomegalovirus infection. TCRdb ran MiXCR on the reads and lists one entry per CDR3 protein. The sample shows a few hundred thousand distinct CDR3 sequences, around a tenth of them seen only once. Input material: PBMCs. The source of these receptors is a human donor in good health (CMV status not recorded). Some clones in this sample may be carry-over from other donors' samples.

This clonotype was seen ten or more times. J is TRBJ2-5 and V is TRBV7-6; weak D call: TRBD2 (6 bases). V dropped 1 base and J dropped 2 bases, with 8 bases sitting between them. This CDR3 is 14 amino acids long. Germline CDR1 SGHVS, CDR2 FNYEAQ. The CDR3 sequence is CASSLVGGQETQYF. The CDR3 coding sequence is TGTGCCAGCAGCTTAGTGGGAGGTCAAGAGACCCAGTACTTC.

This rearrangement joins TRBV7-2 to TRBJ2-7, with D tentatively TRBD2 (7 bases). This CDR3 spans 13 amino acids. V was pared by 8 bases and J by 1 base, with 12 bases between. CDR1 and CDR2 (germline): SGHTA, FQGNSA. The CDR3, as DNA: TGTGCCAGCGGAGGGGGGGGGTCCTACGAGCAGTACTTC. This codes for CASGGGGSYEQYF.

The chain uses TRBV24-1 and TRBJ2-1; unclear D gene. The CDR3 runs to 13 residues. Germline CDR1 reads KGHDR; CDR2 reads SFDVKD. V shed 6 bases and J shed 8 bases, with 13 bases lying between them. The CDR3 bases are TGTGCCACCAGTTTCGGGCCTTTGGATGAGCAGTTCTTC. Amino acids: CATSFGPLDEQFF.

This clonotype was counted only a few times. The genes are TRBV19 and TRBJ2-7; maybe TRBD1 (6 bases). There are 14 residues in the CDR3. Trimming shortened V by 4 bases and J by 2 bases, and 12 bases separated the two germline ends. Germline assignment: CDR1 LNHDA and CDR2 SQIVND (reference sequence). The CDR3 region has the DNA TGTGCCAGTAGTACTAACAGGGTTCCCTACGAGCAGTACTTC. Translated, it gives CASSTNRVPYEQYF.

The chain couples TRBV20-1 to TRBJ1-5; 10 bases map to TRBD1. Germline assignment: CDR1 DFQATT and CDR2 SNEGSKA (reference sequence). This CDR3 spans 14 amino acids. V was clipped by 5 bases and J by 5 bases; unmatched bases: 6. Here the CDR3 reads CSAARQGAYQPQHF. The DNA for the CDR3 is TGCAGTGCTGCCCGACAGGGGGCCTATCAGCCCCAGCATTTT.

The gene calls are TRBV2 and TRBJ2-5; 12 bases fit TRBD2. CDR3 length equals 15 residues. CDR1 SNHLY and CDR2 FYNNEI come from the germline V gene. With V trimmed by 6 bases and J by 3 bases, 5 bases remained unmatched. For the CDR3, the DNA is TGTGCCAGCAGGAGGAGGACTAGCGGGAAAGAGACCCAGTACTTC. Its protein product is CASRRRTSGKETQYF.

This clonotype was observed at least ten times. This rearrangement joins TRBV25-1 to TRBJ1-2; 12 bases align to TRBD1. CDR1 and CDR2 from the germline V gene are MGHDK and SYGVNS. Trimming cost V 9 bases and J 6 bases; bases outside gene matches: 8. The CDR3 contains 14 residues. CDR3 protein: CASNPGQGANGYTF. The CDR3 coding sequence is TGTGCCAGTAACCCGGGACAGGGGGCCAATGGCTACACCTTC.

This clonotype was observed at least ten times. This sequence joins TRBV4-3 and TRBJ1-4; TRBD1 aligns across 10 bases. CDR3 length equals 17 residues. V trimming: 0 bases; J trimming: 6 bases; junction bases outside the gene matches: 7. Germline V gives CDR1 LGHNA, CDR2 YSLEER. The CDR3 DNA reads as TGCGCCAGCAGCCAAGATGCATCAGGGACAGGGGATGAAAAACTGTTTTTT. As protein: CASSQDASGTGDEKLFF.

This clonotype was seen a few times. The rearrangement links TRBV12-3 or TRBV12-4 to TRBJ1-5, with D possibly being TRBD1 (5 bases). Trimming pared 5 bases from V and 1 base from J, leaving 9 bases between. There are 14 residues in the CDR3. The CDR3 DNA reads TGTGCCAGCAGTACCGGGGGGAGCAATCAGCCCCAGCATTTT. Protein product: CASSTGGSNQPQHF.

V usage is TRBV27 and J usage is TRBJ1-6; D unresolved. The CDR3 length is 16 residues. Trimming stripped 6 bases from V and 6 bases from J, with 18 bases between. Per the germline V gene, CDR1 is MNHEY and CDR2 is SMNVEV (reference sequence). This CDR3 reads CASSPFPGLTNSPLHF. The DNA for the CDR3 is TGTGCCAGCAGCCCCTTCCCCGGACTGACTAATTCACCCCTCCACTTT.

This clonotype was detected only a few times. The chain's CDR3 is CASSYSNGQDGYTF. As DNA, the CDR3 is TGTGCCAGCAGTTACTCGAACGGACAGGATGGCTACACCTTC. The rearrangement uses TRBV6-5 and TRBJ1-2; TRBD1 agrees at 7 bases. Looked up from germline, CDR1 is MNHEY and CDR2 is SVGAGI. CDR3 length: 14 residues. V shed 0 bases, J shed 6 bases, and the junction held 4 bases outside the gene matches.

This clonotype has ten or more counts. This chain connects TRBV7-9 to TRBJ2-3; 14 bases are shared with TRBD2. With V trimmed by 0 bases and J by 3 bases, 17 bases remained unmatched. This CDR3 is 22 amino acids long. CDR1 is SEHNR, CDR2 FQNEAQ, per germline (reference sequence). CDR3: CASSLAPPGLAGVIFRTDTQYF. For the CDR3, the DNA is TGTGCCAGCAGCTTAGCCCCACCGGGACTAGCGGGAGTCATCTTCCGGACAGATACGCAGTATTTT.

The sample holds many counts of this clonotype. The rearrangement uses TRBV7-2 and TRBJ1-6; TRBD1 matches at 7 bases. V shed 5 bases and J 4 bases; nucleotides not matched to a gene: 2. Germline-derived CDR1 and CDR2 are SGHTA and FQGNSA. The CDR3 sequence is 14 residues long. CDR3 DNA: TGTGCCAGCAGCGGGACAGAGTATAATTCACCCCTCCACTTT. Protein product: CASSGTEYNSPLHF.

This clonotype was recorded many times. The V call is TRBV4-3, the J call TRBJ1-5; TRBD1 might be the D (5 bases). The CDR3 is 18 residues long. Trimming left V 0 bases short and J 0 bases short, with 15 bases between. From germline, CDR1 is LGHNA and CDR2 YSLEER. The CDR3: CASSQEGPGLNSNQPQHF. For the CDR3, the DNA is TGCGCCAGCAGCCAAGAAGGGCCAGGGCTCAATAGCAATCAGCCCCAGCATTTT.

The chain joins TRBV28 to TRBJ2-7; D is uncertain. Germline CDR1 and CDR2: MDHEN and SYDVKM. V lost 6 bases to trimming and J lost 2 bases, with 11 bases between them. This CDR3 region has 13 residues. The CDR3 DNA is TGTGCCAGCAGGTCGAGGATTGCCTACGAGCAGTACTTC. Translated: CASRSRIAYEQYF.

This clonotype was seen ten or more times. The CDR3 reads CASSYSVADTQYF. CDR3 nucleotide sequence: TGTGCCAGCAGTTACTCTGTAGCAGATACGCAGTATTTT. The rearrangement joins TRBV6-2 or TRBV6-3 to TRBJ2-3; D not certain. Germline CDR1 and CDR2: MNHEY and SVGEGT. The V end was cut by 0 bases, the J end by 4 bases, with 5 bases between. This CDR3 has 13 amino acids.

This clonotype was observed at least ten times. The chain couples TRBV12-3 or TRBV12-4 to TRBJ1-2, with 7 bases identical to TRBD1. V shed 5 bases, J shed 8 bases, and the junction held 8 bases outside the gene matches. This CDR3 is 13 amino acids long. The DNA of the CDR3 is TGTGCCAGCAGTATAGACAGGGTTTACGGCTACACCTTC. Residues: CASSIDRVYGYTF.

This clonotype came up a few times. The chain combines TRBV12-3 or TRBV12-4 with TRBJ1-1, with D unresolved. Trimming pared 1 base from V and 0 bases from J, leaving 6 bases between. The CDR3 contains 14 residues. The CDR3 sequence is CASSLELVNTEAFF. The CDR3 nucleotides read TGTGCCAGCAGTTTAGAGCTAGTGAACACTGAAGCTTTCTTT.

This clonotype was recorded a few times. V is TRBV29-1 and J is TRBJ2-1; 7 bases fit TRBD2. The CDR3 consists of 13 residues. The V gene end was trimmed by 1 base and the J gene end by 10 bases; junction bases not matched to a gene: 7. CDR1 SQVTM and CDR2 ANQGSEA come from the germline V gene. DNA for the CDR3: TGCAGCGTTGAAGTTCGGACTAGGTGGGAGCAGTTCTTC. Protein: CSVEVRTRWEQFF.

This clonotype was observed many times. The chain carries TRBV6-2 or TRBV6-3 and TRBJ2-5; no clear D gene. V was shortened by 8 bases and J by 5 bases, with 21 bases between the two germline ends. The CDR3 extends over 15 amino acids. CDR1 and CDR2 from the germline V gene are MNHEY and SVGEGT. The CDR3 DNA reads TGTGCCAGCGCCACGGAGAAAAGAGGAAGGGAGACCCAGTACTTC. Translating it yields CASATEKRGRETQYF.

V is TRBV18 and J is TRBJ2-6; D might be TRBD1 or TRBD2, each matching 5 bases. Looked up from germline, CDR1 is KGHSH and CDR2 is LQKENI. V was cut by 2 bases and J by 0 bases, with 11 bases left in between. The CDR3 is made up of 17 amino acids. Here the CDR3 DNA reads TGTGCCAGCTCACCAACCGGGACCCTCTCTGGGGCCAACGTCCTGACTTTC. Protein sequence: CASSPTGTLSGANVLTF. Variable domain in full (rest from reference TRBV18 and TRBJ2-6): NAGVMQNPRHLVRRRGQEARLRCSPMKGHSHVYWYRQLPEEGLKFMVYLQKENIIDESGMPKERFSAEFPKEGPSILRIQQVVRGDSAAYFCASSPTGTLSGANVLTFGAGSRLTVL.

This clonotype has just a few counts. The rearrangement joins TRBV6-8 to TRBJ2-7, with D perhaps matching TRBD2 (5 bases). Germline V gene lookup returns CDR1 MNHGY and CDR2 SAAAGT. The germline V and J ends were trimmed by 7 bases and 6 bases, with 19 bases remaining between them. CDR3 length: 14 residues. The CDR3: CASTARSLRGEQYF. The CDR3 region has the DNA TGTGCCAGCACCGCGAGGTCCCTTCGGGGCGAGCAGTACTTC.

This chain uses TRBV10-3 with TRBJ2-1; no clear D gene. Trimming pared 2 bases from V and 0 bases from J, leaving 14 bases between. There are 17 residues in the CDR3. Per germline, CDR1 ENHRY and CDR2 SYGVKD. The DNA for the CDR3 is TGTGCCATCAGTGAGAAAATGGCGGTGAGCTCCTACAATGAGCAGTTCTTC. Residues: CAISEKMAVSSYNEQFF.

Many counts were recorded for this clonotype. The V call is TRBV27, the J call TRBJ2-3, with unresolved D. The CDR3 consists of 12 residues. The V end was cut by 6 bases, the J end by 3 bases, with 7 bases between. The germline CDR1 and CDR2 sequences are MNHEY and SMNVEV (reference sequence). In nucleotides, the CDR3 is TGTGCCAGCAGCGAAAGAACAGATACGCAGTATTTT. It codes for CASSERTDTQYF.

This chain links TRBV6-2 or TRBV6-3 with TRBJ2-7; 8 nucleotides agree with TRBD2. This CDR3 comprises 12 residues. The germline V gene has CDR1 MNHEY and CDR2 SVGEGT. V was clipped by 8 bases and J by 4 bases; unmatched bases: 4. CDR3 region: CASGLAPYEQYF. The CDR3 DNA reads TGTGCCAGCGGACTAGCCCCTTACGAGCAGTACTTC.

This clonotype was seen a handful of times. The CDR3 DNA reads TGCAGTGCCCCAGACAGTCCCGCCAATTCACCCCTCCACTTT. Its protein product is CSAPDSPANSPLHF. V and J are TRBV20-1 and TRBJ1-6; possibly TRBD1 for D (5 bases). The CDR3 consists of 14 residues. CDR1 and CDR2 from the germline V gene are DFQATT and SNEGSKA (reference sequence). V was clipped by 6 bases and J by 7 bases, with 16 bases between them.